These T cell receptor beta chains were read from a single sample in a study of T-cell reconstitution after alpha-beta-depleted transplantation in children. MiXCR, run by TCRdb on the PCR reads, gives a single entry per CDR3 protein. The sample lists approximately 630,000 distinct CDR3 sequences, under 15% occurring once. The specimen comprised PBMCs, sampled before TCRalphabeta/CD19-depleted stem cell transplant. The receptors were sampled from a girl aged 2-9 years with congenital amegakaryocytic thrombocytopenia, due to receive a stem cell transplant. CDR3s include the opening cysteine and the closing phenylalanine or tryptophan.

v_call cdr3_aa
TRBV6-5 CASSSTVRVNSPLHF
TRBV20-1 CSAASGDTQYF
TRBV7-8 CASSLAVVYSNQPQHF
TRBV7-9 CASSLGQIILREQFF
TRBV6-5 CASSYDGTGNSPLHF
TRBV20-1 CSAVDPREWNEQFF
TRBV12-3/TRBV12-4 CASSALGAGGLITQYF
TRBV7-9 CASSSNNYEQYF
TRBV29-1 CSVEGTEFNTGELFF
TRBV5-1 CASSASQGARGYTF
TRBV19 CASSIFSGPFNQPQHF
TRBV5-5 CASSLRRVQETQYF
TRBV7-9 CASSFLGQGIADTQYF
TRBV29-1 CSVEPRERNNGYTF
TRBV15 CATSRAGGGDTEAFF
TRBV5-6 CASSPVTSDPGELFF
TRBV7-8 CASSFYRGETQYF
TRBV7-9 CASSLLQTIAVSDTQYF
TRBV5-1 CASSLGPGGQNEQYF
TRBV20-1 CSARDPATGGGGDTF
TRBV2 CASSFISEQYF
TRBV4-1 CASSTHTWAVGTNTEAFF
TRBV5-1 CASRQEGPEAFF
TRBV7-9 CASSFRLAVRETQYF
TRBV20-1 CSARIWGRAGTDTQYF
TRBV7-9 CASSPTTSTEAFF
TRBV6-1 CASSVGVWGRKPQHF
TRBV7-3 CASSLGTSGPTDTQYF
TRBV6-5 CASSYRQGDNEQFF
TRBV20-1 CSASLGLNSNQPQHF
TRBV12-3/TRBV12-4 CASSLEGQGVSQPQHF
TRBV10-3 CAISSDRDYGYTF
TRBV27 CASSLDRLNSPLHF
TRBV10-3 CAISEAGTGQETQYF
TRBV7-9 CASGKQSSYEQYF
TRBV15 CATSRDPNSNQPQHF
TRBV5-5 CASSKDRGNFGLYNEQFF
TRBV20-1 CSANPGRGQETQYF
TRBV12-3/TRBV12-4 CASSFGLAGHEQFF
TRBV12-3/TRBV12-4 CASSLGGQTYEQYF
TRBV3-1 CASSQGQVAYGYTF
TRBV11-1 CASSPGTSGKKGGETQYF